This T cell receptor (beta chain) was sequenced for a study of spatial heterogeneity in lung cancer. Specified time point: blood at routine non-recurrence follow-up after resection. The study sequenced unsorted whole RNA from tumor, nontumor lung or frozen PBMC. A note on this clonotype: This beta chain is a stray sequence in a library constructed for alpha chains; its clone size is not meaningful.

Each TCR cDNA molecule bore a unique molecular identifier. TCRdb reanalysed the 5' RACE reads using MiXCR and keeps one entry per CDR3 protein. The table records thousands of distinct CDR3 sequences, around 53% of them present only once. The material was PBMCs, obtained at follow-up. The sequence was collected from a male donor with early-stage non-small cell lung cancer.

CDR3: CASSPPGELFF. The CDR3 region has the DNA TGTGCCAGCAGCCCTCCCGGGGAGCTGTTTTTT. The chain is built from TRBV5-5 and TRBJ2-2; unclear D gene. The germline V and J ends were trimmed by 4 bases and 6 bases, with 4 bases remaining between them. The germline CDR1 and CDR2 sequences are SGHKS and YYEKEE (reference sequence). The CDR3 loop spans 11 amino acids.